The 23 T cell receptor beta chains below were found in one sample sequenced in a study of shared clonotypes between healthy human individuals. TCRdb's table, derived via immunoSEQ multiplex PCR, lists solely in-frame clones and lacks some. Counted here are hundreds of thousands of clones, around three quarters occurring once; the ten biggest clones make up around 12%. The specimen was PBMCs. The receptors here all came from a woman in her forties in good health. Some clones in this sample may be carry-over from other donors' samples.

This chain joins TRBV28 and TRBJ2-5; no firm D call. V was pared by 0 bases and J by 4 bases, with 21 bases between. Germline CDR1 MDHEN, CDR2 SYDVKM. The CDR3 spans 18 residues. CDR3 DNA sequence: TGTGCCAGCAGTTTATGGCATCGGGCTAGTGGAACTGGAGAGACCCAGTACTTC. Translated, it gives CASSLWHRASGTGETQYF.

About this clone: The same CDR3 is also encoded by other DNA sequences in this sample. V usage is TRBV28 and J usage is TRBJ1-1, with TRBD1 as a possible D gene (5 bases). Trimming shortened V by 3 bases and J by 1 base, and 6 bases separated the two germline ends. Germline values: CDR1 MDHEN, CDR2 SYDVKM. CDR3 length: 13 residues. CDR3 residues: CASSLGGNTEAFF. The CDR3 DNA is TGTGCCAGCAGTTTGGGGGGGAACACTGAAGCTTTCTTT.

In the case of this clone: One base separates it from a far larger clone, so it is likely a read error. The same CDR3 is also encoded by other DNA sequences in this sample. The chain is built from TRBV29-1 and TRBJ1-1; D call uncertain. V was clipped by 3 bases and J by 5 bases, with 10 bases between them. The germline gives CDR1 SQVTM, CDR2 ANQGSEA. The CDR3 length is 12 residues. CDR3 in amino acids: CSVEPGGTEAFF. The CDR3 DNA reads as TGCAGCGTTGAGCCGGGTGGAACTGAAGCTTTCTTT. The full variable domain, with the rest looked up from reference TRBV29-1 and TRBJ1-1, is SAVISQKPSRDICQRGTSLTIQCQVDSQVTMMFWYRQQPGQSLTLIATANQGSEATYESGFVIDKFPISRPNLTFSTLTVSNMSPEDSSIYLCSVEPGGTEAFFGQGTRLTVV.

This clone appeared a few times. A far more abundant clone sits one base away, making this likely a read error. The sample carries other DNA sequences with the same CDR3. J is TRBJ1-4 and V is TRBV9, with D unclear. Per germline, CDR1 SGDLS and CDR2 YYNGEE. The CDR3 runs to 15 residues. The germline V and J ends were trimmed by 4 bases and 2 bases, with 12 bases remaining between them. The CDR3 protein is CASSPRSATNEKLFF. The CDR3 nucleotides read TGTGCCAGCAGCCCACGATCTGCGACTAATGAAAAACTGTTTTTT.

V gene TRBV10-3 combines with J gene TRBJ1-2, with 8 bases fitting TRBD1. This CDR3 is built from 13 residues. J lost 8 bases, V lost 5 bases, and 7 bases had no gene match. Germline V gives CDR1 ENHRY, CDR2 SYGVKD. CDR3 loop: CAISQLTGDGYTF. In DNA, the CDR3 is TGTGCCATCAGTCAACTGACAGGGGACGGCTACACCTTC.

This CDR3 is CASSDLSGPDTQYF. The CDR3 nucleotides are TGTGCCAGCAGTGACTTATCGGGGCCTGATACGCAGTATTTT. The chain is built from TRBV6-4 and TRBJ2-3; TRBD1 or TRBD2 may be the D gene (5 bases each). CDR1 and CDR2 (germline): MRHNA, SNTAGT. The CDR3 length is 14 residues. With 1 base removed from V and 6 bases from J, the gap between germline ends came to 11 bases.

The V call is TRBV4-1, the J call TRBJ2-7, with TRBD2 matching over 11 bases. CDR1 is MGHRA, CDR2 YSYEKL, per germline. The CDR3 contains 14 residues. The J segment lost 9 bases and the V segment lost 4 bases, leaving 8 bases of the junction unmatched. CDR3 sequence: CASSRLAGPMGQYF. DNA for the CDR3: TGCGCCAGCAGCCGACTAGCGGGGCCTATGGGGCAGTACTTC.

V is TRBV4-2 and J is TRBJ1-2, with 7 bases aligning to TRBD1. Trimming removed 6 bases from V and 6 bases from J; junction bases left unmatched: 7. The CDR3 totals 13 residues. In germline, CDR1 is LGHNA, CDR2 YNFKEQ. For the CDR3, the DNA is TGTGCCAGCAGAGAAAGGGACAGTCATGGCTACACCTTC. Its translation is CASRERDSHGYTF.

The V and J genes are TRBV7-2 and TRBJ1-4; the match to TRBD1 covers 7 bases. Looked up from germline, CDR1 is SGHTA and CDR2 is FQGNSA. With V trimmed by 5 bases and J by 8 bases, 11 bases remained unmatched. The CDR3 length is 15 residues. CDR3 protein: CASSPRTGQWEKLFF. The DNA of the CDR3 is TGTGCCAGCAGCCCCCGGACAGGCCAGTGGGAAAAACTGTTTTTT.

The J gene is TRBJ2-1, the V gene TRBV28; D ambiguous. The CDR3 is made up of 15 amino acids. Germline CDR1 and CDR2: MDHEN and SYDVKM. Trimming removed 4 bases at V and 1 base at J, with 11 bases between. CDR3 nucleotides: TGTGCCAGCAGTTCCCACGGCAGGTCCTACAATGAGCAGTTCTTC. It translates to CASSSHGRSYNEQFF.

This clone appeared once. The J gene is TRBJ2-1, the V gene TRBV28; 11 bases are shared with TRBD2. Germline CDR1 MDHEN, CDR2 SYDVKM. The V and J ends lost 5 bases and 4 bases, in that order; junction bases with no gene match: 7. CDR3 length: 16 residues. In DNA, the CDR3 is TGTGCCAGCAGTATATTTAGCGGGAGGGCATACAATGAGCAGTTCTTC. This translates into CASSIFSGRAYNEQFF.

The sample holds one count of this clone. The genes are TRBV2 and TRBJ1-5, with 7 bases matching TRBD1. Germline loops: CDR1 SNHLY, CDR2 FYNNEI. V was clipped by 6 bases and J by 4 bases; unmatched bases: 9. This CDR3 has 15 amino acids. CDR3 nucleotides: TGTGCCAGCAGAATTAGGACAGGCGAGAATCAGCCCCAGCATTTT. Protein sequence: CASRIRTGENQPQHF.

This sequence joins TRBV7-3 and TRBJ2-2; a weak D match, TRBD1 (6 bases). Per germline, CDR1 SGHTA and CDR2 FQGTGA. CDR3 length equals 15 residues. V was shortened by 0 bases and J by 8 bases, with 13 bases between the two germline ends. CDR3 protein: CASSLTMPQGGELFF. The CDR3 DNA follows: TGTGCCAGCAGCTTAACTATGCCCCAGGGGGGGGAGCTGTTTTTT.

The CDR3 is CASSPSGLAGYNEQFF. The DNA for the CDR3 is TGTGCCAGCAGCCCCTCAGGGCTAGCGGGGTACAATGAGCAGTTCTTC. The rearrangement links TRBV28 to TRBJ2-1, with TRBD2 matching 9 bases. Germline CDR1 and CDR2: MDHEN and SYDVKM. This CDR3 has 16 amino acids. Unmatched junction bases numbered 10, after V lost 6 bases and J lost 4 bases.

The CDR3 DNA follows: TGTGCCTGGAGGGGGACAGGGTTGAACACTGAAGCTTTCTTT. This sequence encodes CAWRGTGLNTEAFF. The V call is TRBV30, the J call TRBJ1-1, with TRBD1 identical over 9 bases. Germline V gives CDR1 GTSNPN, CDR2 SVGIG (reference sequence). The CDR3 covers 14 residues. V shed 3 bases, J shed 0 bases, and the junction held 2 bases outside the gene matches.

J is TRBJ2-2 and V is TRBV11-3; 10 nucleotides line up with TRBD1. V dropped 5 bases and J dropped 3; count of bases not matched to a gene: 6. Germline loops: CDR1 SGHNT, CDR2 YENEEA. The CDR3 spans 16 residues. CDR3 DNA sequence: TGTGCCAGCAGCCGACAGGGGGCGACTGACACCGGGGAGCTGTTTTTT. Translating it yields CASSRQGATDTGELFF. Based on the CDR3 plus reference TRBV11-3 and TRBJ2-2, the full variable domain is EAGVVQSPRYKIIEKKQPVAFWCNPISGHNTLYWYLQNLGQGPELLIRYENEEAVDDSQLPKDRFSAERLKGVDSTLKIQPAELGDSAVYLCASSRQGATDTGELFFGEGSRLTVL.

This clone occurred a few times. The chain joins TRBV28 to TRBJ1-5, with 8 bases aligning to TRBD1. The CDR3 runs 15 residues. Germline CDR1 is MDHEN and CDR2 is SYDVKM. V shed 7 bases, J shed 6 bases, and the junction held 11 bases outside the gene matches. CDR3 coding DNA: TGTGCCAGCAACCCACCGGACAGGGCGGCTCAGCCCCAGCATTTT. This gives the protein CASNPPDRAAQPQHF.

This clone was found once. V gene TRBV18 combines with J gene TRBJ2-7; D gene ambiguous. The V end was cut by 4 bases, the J end by 2 bases, with 12 bases between. The CDR3 is 14 amino acids. Looked up from germline, CDR1 is KGHSH and CDR2 is LQKENI. Written as DNA, the CDR3 is TGTGCCAGCTCACTGCCGAAGCCGCCCTACGAGCAGTACTTC. Its protein is CASSLPKPPYEQYF. Variable domain in full (rest from reference TRBV18 and TRBJ2-7): NAGVMQNPRHLVRRRGQEARLRCSPMKGHSHVYWYRQLPEEGLKFMVYLQKENIIDESGMPKERFSAEFPKEGPSILRIQQVVRGDSAAYFCASSLPKPPYEQYFGPGTRLTVT.

This chain uses TRBV5-1 with TRBJ1-1, with D unclear. Germline-derived CDR1 and CDR2 are SGHRS and YFSETQ. The CDR3 totals 13 residues. Deletions cut 0 bases from V and 2 bases from J, with 5 bases between. The CDR3 protein is CASSLASNTEAFF. CDR3 coding DNA: TGCGCCAGCAGCTTGGCCTCCAACACTGAAGCTTTCTTT.

A few counts support this clone. The rearrangement uses TRBV29-1 and TRBJ2-1; the D is unclear. Trimming took off 7 bases at V and 3 bases at J, with 7 bases between the two ends. The CDR3 is 11 amino acids. The V gene's germline CDR1 is SQVTM and CDR2 ANQGSEA. The CDR3 region is CSGKGYNEQFF. The CDR3 DNA sequence: TGCAGCGGGAAGGGCTACAATGAGCAGTTCTTC.

The chain couples TRBV29-1 to TRBJ2-7; D ambiguous. From germline, CDR1 is SQVTM and CDR2 ANQGSEA. This CDR3 has 15 residues. Trimming took 6 bases from V and 3 from J, leaving 21 bases between them. The CDR3 here is CSVSVPPFSGYEQYF. CDR3 sequence (DNA): TGCAGCGTCTCTGTCCCCCCCTTTTCGGGCTACGAGCAGTACTTC.

The chain couples TRBV4-3 to TRBJ2-7; the D gene is possibly TRBD1 (5 bases). Germline CDR1 LGHNA, CDR2 YSLEER. The length of the CDR3 is 14 residues. V was shortened by 0 bases and J by 4 bases, with 10 bases between the two germline ends. CDR3: CASSQDRAMYEQYF. For the CDR3, the DNA is TGCGCCAGCAGCCAAGACAGGGCGATGTACGAGCAGTACTTC.

The table lists this clone with a few counts. The rearrangement joins TRBV18 to TRBJ1-2, with TRBD1 identical over 7 bases. The CDR3 contains 16 residues. V shed 6 bases and J 2 bases; nucleotides not matched to a gene: 12. Germline V gives CDR1 KGHSH, CDR2 LQKENI. This CDR3 reads CASSANRGGENYGYTF. The CDR3 region has the DNA TGTGCCAGCTCGGCTAACAGGGGCGGCGAAAACTATGGCTACACCTTC.